This TCR beta chain was identified during a study of chemoradiotherapy in HPV16-positive cancers. Study information: Candidate HPV-specific clones and shared TCR motifs came from two HPV16-positive patients. Study conclusions and caveats: Candidate HPV-specific clones and E7-related TCR motifs grew in tumor during treatment.

Comment on this clone: Its antigen is as yet unknown.

The table came from immunoSEQ multiplex PCR; TCRdb's copy has only in-frame clones and leaves some out. The sample yields about 12,000 clones, 60% to 85% seen once. Samples were taken several times over chemoradiotherapy. Looked up from germline, CDR1 is SEHNR and CDR2 is FQNEAQ (reference sequence). V lost 0 bases and J 2 bases, leaving 11 bases between the germline ends. The CDR3 length is 16 residues. Sample collection was performed from a patient who underwent chemoradiotherapy. J is TRBJ1-3 and V is TRBV7-9; no definite D call. This sequence originates from a human donor with HPV-associated anogenital cancer. CDR3 in amino acids: CASSLALLGTGNTIYF. In nucleotides, the CDR3 is TGTGCCAGCAGCTTAGCGCTACTGGGAACTGGAAACACCATATATTTT.